Listed here is a single T cell receptor (beta chain). Original methodology: ImmunoSEQ sequences covered only the junction and lacked quality scores; filtering therefore differed. This table comes from immunoSEQ multiplex PCR, and its TCRdb copy is limited to in-frame clones, with some not included. Clone size and the V and J calls come from that table; the DNA yielded D and trimming. Here the sample spans 950,000 to 1,100,000 clones, 65% to 80% being singletons. This entry comes from a study of shared clonotypes between healthy human individuals. The CDR3 spans 17 residues. Trimming shortened V by 4 bases and J by 0 bases, and 15 bases separated the two germline ends. The germline V gene has CDR1 MNHNS and CDR2 SASEGT.

Sequencing was done on a sample of memory CD4+ T cells sorted from blood. Subset in this sample: CD45RA-negative fraction. This chain links TRBV6-1 with TRBJ1-4; maybe TRBD1 (6 bases). This clonotype was obtained from a man aged 18 to 29 in good health. The CDR3 region is CASSASGHPATNEKLFF. The CDR3 DNA is TGTGCCAGCAGTGCTTCGGGACACCCTGCAACTAATGAAAAACTGTTTTTT.